Shown below are 18 T cell receptor beta chains from a single sample sequenced in a study of shared clonotypes between healthy human individuals (dated by TCRdb to the early 2020s). Preparation of the library involved the immunoSEQ multiplex PCR assay. TCRdb's version of the immuneACCESS table is confined to in-frame rearrangements and falls short of the full clone set. An unresolved V gene accounts for under half of the shortfall where checked; the remainder is of unknown origin. In all, the sample holds about 1.5 million clones, and over 95% of those were seen once. Roughly 1.1% of the sample is in the top ten clones. Sequencing was performed on naive CD4+ T cells sorted from blood. According to the study, the label for this sample's cell subset or site signals: CD45RA+ positively selected. Receptors originate from a man aged 25 to 40 in good health.

This chain connects TRBV9 to TRBJ2-7; 11 bases agree with TRBD2. This CDR3 spans 16 amino acids. V was pared by 4 bases and J by 3 bases, with 9 bases of the junction left unmatched. Per germline, CDR1 SGDLS and CDR2 YYNGEE. CDR3 sequence (DNA): TGTGCCAGCAGCCCGGATCCCGGGACTAGCGGCTACGAGCAGTACTTC. Translating gives CASSPDPGTSGYEQYF.

The V and J genes are TRBV7-3 and TRBJ1-1; D might be TRBD1 (5 bases). This CDR3 region has 16 residues. The germline CDR1 and CDR2 sequences are SGHTA and FQGTGA. V lost 3 bases and J lost 1, with 15 bases in between. CDR3: CASSFSGGESNTEAFF. Here the CDR3 DNA reads TGTGCCAGCAGCTTCTCCGGGGGAGAATCGAACACTGAAGCTTTCTTT.

The chain combines TRBV4-1 with TRBJ2-7, with 8 bases identical to TRBD1. Per germline, CDR1 MGHRA and CDR2 YSYEKL. This CDR3 is 14 amino acids long. The V gene end was trimmed by 4 bases and the J gene end by 5 bases; junction bases not matched to a gene: 7. CDR3 in amino acids: CASSRRQGYDEQYF. The CDR3 DNA reads as TGCGCCAGCAGCCGCAGACAGGGGTATGACGAGCAGTACTTC.

The V and J genes are TRBV6-6 and TRBJ2-5; 12 bases are a match to TRBD2. Trimming at V came to 7 bases and at J to 5 bases, leaving 11 bases not matched to a gene. CDR1 MNHNY and CDR2 SVGAGI come from the germline V gene (reference sequence). The CDR3 loop spans 16 amino acids. CDR3 DNA: TGTGCCAGCATTTCGACTAGCGGGGGCGGAAAGGAGACCCAGTACTTC. It codes for CASISTSGGGKETQYF.

The chain couples TRBV7-8 to TRBJ1-1, with D unresolved. The CDR3 length is 16 residues. Germline CDR1 is SGHVS and CDR2 is FQNEAQ. Trimming cost V 2 bases and J 4 bases, with 17 bases left between them. The CDR3 nucleotides are TGTGCCAGCAGCTTACTGACATCCTCGGGCAGCACTGAAGCTTTCTTT. It encodes CASSLLTSSGSTEAFF.

The table lists this clone with a count of one. The rearrangement links TRBV2 to TRBJ2-1; D is possibly TRBD1 or TRBD2 (7 bases each). The CDR3 extends over 18 amino acids. Between the trimmed V and J ends, which lost 8 bases and 5 bases, there was a span of 28 bases. Germline CDR1 reads SNHLY; CDR2 reads FYNNEI. This CDR3 reads CASAKVGPSGGADNEQFF. CDR3 sequence (DNA): TGTGCCAGCGCCAAAGTAGGGCCCTCAGGGGGGGCAGACAATGAGCAGTTCTTC.

The CDR3 region is CASSLEGRGDEQFF. CDR3 nucleotide sequence: TGCGCCAGCAGCTTGGAGGGTCGGGGAGATGAGCAGTTCTTC. J is TRBJ2-1 and V is TRBV5-1; weak D call: TRBD2 (5 bases). The ends were cut back, 0 bases at V and 8 bases at J, with 12 bases in the middle. There are 14 residues in the CDR3. Germline CDR1 is SGHRS and CDR2 is YFSETQ.

This clone showed up just once. The chain uses TRBV6-1 and TRBJ1-3, with D hard to call. V was cut by 8 bases and J by 0 bases, with 11 bases left in between. This CDR3 contains 14 residues. The germline gives CDR1 MNHNS, CDR2 SASEGT. In DNA, the CDR3 is TGTGCCAGCGCGGGCGGGAGCTCTGGAAACACCATATATTTT. Amino acids: CASAGGSSGNTIYF.

The V call is TRBV19, the J call TRBJ1-2, with TRBD1 as a possible D gene (6 bases). Trimming shortened V by 3 bases and J by 3 bases, and 17 bases separated the two germline ends. Germline V gene lookup returns CDR1 LNHDA and CDR2 SQIVND (reference sequence). This CDR3 is 16 amino acids long. The CDR3 coding sequence is TGTGCCAGTAGTATCGGAACAGGGTCCGGCTACTATGGCTACACCTTC. Its translation is CASSIGTGSGYYGYTF.

This clone has just one count. This rearrangement joins TRBV18 to TRBJ1-2; D might be TRBD1 (5 bases). V lost 1 base to trimming and J lost 6 bases, with 24 bases between them. Germline V lookup: CDR1 KGHSH, CDR2 LQKENI. The CDR3 has 18 residues. This CDR3 reads CASSPLGRAQGVPNGYTF. DNA of the CDR3: TGTGCCAGCTCACCACTGGGGAGGGCCCAGGGCGTTCCAAATGGCTACACCTTC.

The J gene is TRBJ1-1, the V gene TRBV5-4, with 10 nucleotides matching TRBD1. Unmatched junction bases numbered 12, after V lost 4 bases and J lost 3 bases. This CDR3 is built from 17 residues. Per the germline V gene, CDR1 is SGHNT and CDR2 is YYREEE (reference sequence). Here the CDR3 reads CASSRNPFGTGDTEAFF. CDR3 nucleotides: TGTGCCAGCAGCCGGAATCCATTCGGGACAGGGGACACTGAAGCTTTCTTT. Combining the CDR3 with reference TRBV5-4 and TRBJ1-1 gives the whole variable domain ETGVTQSPTHLIKTRGQQVTLRCSSQSGHNTVSWYQQALGQGPQFIFQYYREEENGRGNFPPRFSGLQFPNYSSELNVNALELDDSALYLCASSRNPFGTGDTEAFFGQGTRLTVV.

This clone was seen a single time. Other DNA sequences from this sample encode an identical CDR3 as well. The chain carries TRBV7-2 and TRBJ1-2, with 7 bases aligning to TRBD1. Trimming at V came to 1 base and at J to 4 bases, leaving 3 bases not matched to a gene. Looked up from germline, CDR1 is SGHTA and CDR2 is FQGNSA. This CDR3 has 14 amino acids. In DNA, the CDR3 is TGTGCCAGCAGCTTAGGCGGGACAGTCTATGGCTACACCTTC. It translates to CASSLGGTVYGYTF.

The V and J genes are TRBV28 and TRBJ2-7; TRBD2 aligns across 9 bases. The CDR3 spans 16 residues. Germline CDR1 reads MDHEN; CDR2 reads SYDVKM. V lost 7 bases to trimming and J lost 2 bases; unmatched junction nucleotides: 12. The CDR3 sequence is CASTLGGLAGAYEQYF. For the CDR3, the DNA is TGTGCCAGCACCCTCGGAGGATTAGCGGGGGCCTACGAGCAGTACTTC.

The CDR3 is CASSVVDYPVSSTDTQYF. DNA for the CDR3: TGTGCCAGCAGCGTAGTAGACTACCCAGTGTCTAGCACAGATACGCAGTATTTT. The rearrangement uses TRBV9 and TRBJ2-3; D might be TRBD2 (5 bases). The ends were cut back, 0 bases at V and 0 bases at J, with 17 bases in the middle. This CDR3 is 18 amino acids long. Germline CDR1 and CDR2: SGDLS and YYNGEE.

The CDR3 nucleotides are TGTGCCAGCAGCTTGGGGAGACGGCACCACCATCTGAACACTGAAGCTTTCTTT. Protein: CASSLGRRHHHLNTEAFF. The chain employs TRBV7-6 and TRBJ1-1; D not certain. The germline V gene encodes CDR1 SGHVS and CDR2 FNYEAQ. The CDR3 runs 18 residues. The V and J ends lost 3 bases and 0 bases respectively, with 20 bases between them.

This rearrangement joins TRBV9 to TRBJ1-5, with D hard to call. This CDR3 contains 15 residues. Between the trimmed V and J ends, which lost 0 bases and 7 bases, there was a span of 14 bases. Germline assignment: CDR1 SGDLS and CDR2 YYNGEE. Here the CDR3 DNA reads TGTGCCAGCAGCGTAGATGCGGGCCGCGGACAGCCCCAGCATTTT. Encoded protein: CASSVDAGRGQPQHF.

This clone was observed once. The V call is TRBV19, the J call TRBJ2-7; the D is unclear. The CDR3 has 13 amino acids. The germline CDR1 and CDR2 sequences are LNHDA and SQIVND (reference sequence). V was pared by 5 bases and J by 0 bases, with 8 bases between. DNA of the CDR3: TGTGCCAGTAGTTCAGACAACTCCTACGAGCAGTACTTC. Its protein is CASSSDNSYEQYF. The whole variable domain, filled in from reference TRBV19 and TRBJ2-7, reads DGGITQSPKYLFRKEGQNVTLSCEQNLNHDAMYWYRQDPGQGLRLIYYSQIVNDFQKGDIAEGYSVSREKKESFPLTVTSAQKNPTAFYLCASSSDNSYEQYFGPGTRLTVT.

The chain employs TRBV7-3 and TRBJ2-3, with D hard to call. The CDR3 spans 13 residues. Per the germline V gene, CDR1 is SGHTA and CDR2 is FQGTGA. The ends were cut back, 5 bases at V and 6 bases at J, with 12 bases in the middle. This chain's CDR3 is CASSLVRADTQYF. In DNA form, the CDR3 reads TGTGCCAGCAGCCTTGTTAGGGCCGATACGCAGTATTTT.